One and the same sample provided the 29 T cell receptor beta chains below, sequenced in a study of PD-L1 blockade in urothelial cancer (dated by TCRdb to about 2017). The label giving this sample's time point can be read as: pretreatment peripheral blood. The library was made by the immunoSEQ multiplex PCR assay. Entries here come from immuneACCESS through TCRdb and include only in-frame sequences with V and J called. Some clones fail to appear in such tables; in the studies checked, an unresolved V gene covers under half of the shortfall, and the cause of the remainder is unknown. The sample records fewer than 45,000 clones, approximately 91% of which are singletons. Clones ranked in the top ten supply around a quarter of the sample. The sample here was PBMCs, taken around atezolizumab (anti-PD-L1) treatment. The receptors were sampled from a donor aged 40 or older with urothelial cancer.

A few counts support this clone. The rearrangement uses TRBV6-5 and TRBJ1-3, with D tentatively TRBD1 (5 bases). V lost 4 bases to trimming and J lost 3 bases, with 7 bases between them. This CDR3 has 13 amino acids. Germline CDR1 reads MNHEY; CDR2 reads SVGAGI. CDR3 residues: CASSSGVGNTIYF. CDR3 DNA: TGTGCCAGCAGTTCGGGGGTTGGAAACACCATATATTTT.

The rearrangement uses TRBV4-2 and TRBJ2-3; possibly TRBD2 for D (6 bases). V lost 4 bases and J 6 bases, leaving 11 bases between the germline ends. CDR3 length: 13 residues. From germline, CDR1 is LGHNA and CDR2 YNFKEQ. The CDR3 bases are TGTGCCAGCAGCCGGGCGGGGTCGGATACGCAGTATTTT. Translated: CASSRAGSDTQYF.

The genes are TRBV7-2 and TRBJ1-1; D not resolved. From germline, CDR1 is SGHTA and CDR2 FQGNSA. V was clipped by 6 bases and J by 1 base, with 9 bases between them. The CDR3 length is 13 residues. The CDR3 DNA follows: TGTGCCAGCAGAGGGAGAGGGAACACTGAAGCTTTCTTT. It specifies CASRGRGNTEAFF.

The rearrangement joins TRBV21-1 to TRBJ1-2; the table's D call of TRBD1 was not tested on the DNA. TRBV21-1 is reported as a pseudogene. This CDR3 is 16 amino acids long. The CDR3 loop reads CASSNPGQGREDGYTF. The CDR3 DNA sequence: TGTGCCAGCAGCAACCCGGGACAGGGTCGGGAGGACGGCTACACCTTC.

The chain employs TRBV18 and TRBJ2-1; TRBD2 matches at 11 bases. J gave up 3 bases and V 3 bases, and 1 base lay outside the gene matches. The CDR3 sequence is 15 residues long. CDR1 is KGHSH and CDR2 is LQKENI in the germline V gene. The CDR3 DNA reads TGTGCCAGCTCACCGGGACTAGCGGACTACAATGAGCAGTTCTTC. Amino acid sequence: CASSPGLADYNEQFF.

In DNA form, the CDR3 reads TGTGCCAGCAGTGAAGGCGCCAGGGTGTATTCCGAGCAGTACTTC. Translating it yields CASSEGARVYSEQYF. This rearrangement joins TRBV6-1 to TRBJ2-7; TRBD1 might be the D (5 bases). CDR3 length equals 15 residues. CDR1 MNHNS and CDR2 SASEGT come from the germline V gene. The germline V and J ends were trimmed by 1 base and 6 bases, with 16 bases remaining between them.

The chain has TRBV18 and TRBJ1-1; D not certain. Germline assignment: CDR1 KGHSH and CDR2 LQKENI. This CDR3 contains 14 residues. The V end lost 2 bases, the J end lost 1 base, and 8 bases lay between the germline ends. The CDR3 DNA reads TGTGCCAGCTCACCAGTGGGAGCGAACACTGAAGCTTTCTTT. Translation: CASSPVGANTEAFF.

The chain joins TRBV6-6 to TRBJ2-1; 7 bases align to TRBD2. The junction had 12 bases not matched to a gene; V was cut back by 2 bases and J by 8 bases. The germline gives CDR1 MNHNY, CDR2 SVGAGI (reference sequence). This CDR3 has 16 residues. The chain's CDR3 is CASSYGHRGGLDEQFF. The CDR3 region has the DNA TGTGCCAGCAGTTACGGCCATCGGGGAGGGTTGGATGAGCAGTTCTTC.

V gene TRBV4-1 combines with J gene TRBJ2-5; D gene uncertain. V was shortened by 2 bases and J by 5 bases, with 3 bases between the two germline ends. The CDR3 is 11 residues long. Per the germline V gene, CDR1 is MGHRA and CDR2 is YSYEKL. CDR3 amino acids: CASSQSETQYF. The CDR3 DNA follows: TGCGCCAGCAGCCAATCGGAGACCCAGTACTTC.

V and J are TRBV10-3 and TRBJ2-7; 9 positions match TRBD2. The V gene's germline CDR1 is ENHRY and CDR2 SYGVKD. The CDR3 runs to 14 residues. After removal of 7 bases from V and 4 bases from J, the junction contained 8 bases not matched to a gene. CDR3 loop: CAIMVGTSGYEQYF. CDR3 nucleotide sequence: TGTGCCATCATGGTCGGCACTAGCGGGTACGAGCAGTACTTC.

The CDR3, as DNA: TGTGCCAGCAGCTGGGGCAGGGGCAGTCGGACGGGGGAGCAGTACTTC. Residues: CASSWGRGSRTGEQYF. The chain carries TRBV7-2 and TRBJ2-7; perhaps TRBD1 as D (6 bases). Germline V gives CDR1 SGHTA, CDR2 FQGNSA. The CDR3 is made up of 16 amino acids. Trimming left V 4 bases short and J 7 bases short, with 23 bases between.

CDR3 in DNA: TGTGCCAGCAGCTGGGGGGGACAGGGATCCGTATTGGGAAACACCATATATTTT. Amino acid sequence: CASSWGGQGSVLGNTIYF. The chain employs TRBV5-4 and TRBJ1-3; 9 positions match TRBD1. This CDR3 contains 18 residues. CDR1 is SGHNT, CDR2 YYREEE, per germline (reference sequence). V gave up 3 bases and J gave up 4 bases; unmatched junction bases: 14.

The chain links TRBV7-9 to TRBJ2-7; a weak D match, TRBD1 (5 bases). The CDR3 has 14 residues. In germline, CDR1 is SEHNR, CDR2 FQNEAQ (reference sequence). The germline V and J ends were trimmed by 7 bases and 2 bases, with 15 bases remaining between them. In DNA form, the CDR3 reads TGTGCCAGCAAGGGATGGGGCCAAACCTACGAGCAGTACTTC. As protein: CASKGWGQTYEQYF. The complete variable domain, with remaining parts taken from reference TRBV7-9 and TRBJ2-7, reads DTGVSQNPRHKITKRGQNVTFRCDPISEHNRLYWYRQTLGQGPEFLTYFQNEAQLEKSRLLSDRFSAERPKGSFSTLEIQRTEQGDSAMYLCASKGWGQTYEQYFGPGTRLTVT.

The chain carries TRBV27 and TRBJ2-1, with D tentatively TRBD1 (6 bases). V lost 10 bases and J lost 2, with 15 bases in between. The CDR3 totals 14 residues. CDR1 and CDR2 (germline): MNHEY, SMNVEV (reference sequence). The CDR3 DNA follows: TGTGCCATTCGCCGGGACACGGCCTACAATGAGCAGTTCTTC. Protein: CAIRRDTAYNEQFF.

V gene TRBV7-2 combines with J gene TRBJ2-5, with TRBD2 identical over 7 bases. Germline V gene lookup returns CDR1 SGHTA and CDR2 FQGNSA. The CDR3 extends over 14 amino acids. With V trimmed by 5 bases and J by 5 bases, 8 bases remained unmatched. In DNA, the CDR3 is TGTGCCAGCAGCCCGGGGGGAACTCGGGAGACCCAGTACTTC. It encodes CASSPGGTRETQYF.

The V and J genes are TRBV28 and TRBJ2-7, with TRBD2 matching 12 bases. The V and J ends lost 5 bases and 0 bases, in that order; junction bases with no gene match: 14. Germline values: CDR1 MDHEN, CDR2 SYDVKM. This CDR3 comprises 19 residues. The CDR3 loop is CASSQRLAGAPRSSYEQYF. The CDR3 region has the DNA TGTGCCAGCAGTCAACGACTAGCGGGAGCACCACGGAGCTCCTACGAGCAGTACTTC.

CDR3 sequence: CASSPWADRVGYGYTF. The CDR3 DNA is TGTGCCAGCTCACCATGGGCGGACAGGGTCGGGTATGGCTACACCTTC. The chain recombines TRBV18 with TRBJ1-2; 8 bases match TRBD1. The CDR3 is made up of 16 amino acids. V shed 2 bases and J 5 bases; nucleotides not matched to a gene: 10. The germline V gene encodes CDR1 KGHSH and CDR2 LQKENI. The whole variable domain, remainder taken from reference TRBV18 and TRBJ1-2, is NAGVMQNPRHLVRRRGQEARLRCSPMKGHSHVYWYRQLPEEGLKFMVYLQKENIIDESGMPKERFSAEFPKEGPSILRIQQVVRGDSAAYFCASSPWADRVGYGYTFGSGTRLTVV.

The chain combines TRBV5-1 with TRBJ1-1; the D is unclear. Germline assignment: CDR1 SGHRS and CDR2 YFSETQ. The germline V and J ends were trimmed by 4 bases and 3 bases, with 16 bases remaining between them. CDR3 length: 15 residues. The DNA for the CDR3 is TGCGCCAGCAGCCCATTTGGTTTGTCGGACACTGAAGCTTTCTTT. It encodes CASSPFGLSDTEAFF.

The DNA of the CDR3 is TGTGCCAGCTCAAACCGGGACAACCAAGAGACCCAGTACTTC. It encodes CASSNRDNQETQYF. The chain is built from TRBV18 and TRBJ2-5; maybe TRBD1 (6 bases). CDR3 length equals 14 residues. Germline-derived CDR1 and CDR2 are KGHSH and LQKENI. Deletions cut 5 bases from V and 0 bases from J, with 10 bases between.

The chain has TRBV19 and TRBJ2-7, with 8 bases identical to TRBD1. J was trimmed by 7 bases and V by 1 base; bases with no gene match: 6. The CDR3 covers 14 residues. CDR1 is LNHDA and CDR2 is SQIVND in the germline V gene (reference sequence). The CDR3 spells CASSIAQGAREQYF. The CDR3 coding sequence is TGTGCCAGTAGTATAGCGCAGGGGGCGCGAGAGCAGTACTTC.

This chain connects TRBV5-1 to TRBJ1-4; possibly TRBD1 for D (5 bases). V was trimmed by 7 bases and J by 0 bases, leaving 10 bases between them. The germline V gene has CDR1 SGHRS and CDR2 YFSETQ. This CDR3 is 14 amino acids long. DNA for the CDR3: TGCGCCAGCCGACAGATAGCAACTAATGAAAAACTGTTTTTT. As protein: CASRQIATNEKLFF.

This rearrangement joins TRBV11-2 to TRBJ2-3; 10 bases are shared with TRBD1. There are 15 residues in the CDR3. In germline, CDR1 is SGHAT, CDR2 FQNNGV. J gave up 5 bases and V 5 bases, and 7 bases lay outside the gene matches. Here the CDR3 reads CASSPGQGVRDTQYF. The CDR3 DNA is TGTGCCAGCAGCCCCGGACAGGGGGTAAGAGATACGCAGTATTTT.

The chain joins TRBV7-6 to TRBJ2-7; the D gene is possibly TRBD2 (5 bases). Germline V lookup: CDR1 SGHVS, CDR2 FNYEAQ. Trimming removed 2 bases from V and 2 bases from J, with 16 bases in between. This CDR3 is built from 16 residues. CDR3 coding DNA: TGTGCCAGCAGCTTAACGGGTGGGAGTGCCCCCTACGAGCAGTACTTC. It specifies CASSLTGGSAPYEQYF.

J is TRBJ1-5 and V is TRBV7-2; tentatively, D is TRBD1 (5 bases). The V gene lost 8 bases and the J gene lost 5 bases, with 10 bases spanning the gap. Per germline, CDR1 SGHTA and CDR2 FQGNSA. The CDR3 consists of 12 residues. The CDR3 bases are TGTGCCAGCGGCCAGGGATATCAGCCCCAGCATTTT. It encodes CASGQGYQPQHF. The full variable domain, in which reference TRBV7-2 and TRBJ1-5 provide the parts outside the CDR3, is GAGVSQSPSNKVTEKGKDVELRCDPISGHTALYWYRQSLGQGLEFLIYFQGNSAPDKSGLPSDRFSAERTGGSVSTLTIQRTQQEDSAVYLCASGQGYQPQHFGDGTRLSIL.

V gene TRBV6-4 combines with J gene TRBJ2-4; 10 bases map to TRBD2. V lost 2 bases to trimming and J lost 6 bases; unmatched junction nucleotides: 10. The CDR3 extends over 17 amino acids. Germline V gene data show CDR1 as MRHNA and CDR2 as SNTAGT. CDR3 sequence: CASSDGLGSGRVNIQYF. CDR3 coding DNA: TGTGCCAGCAGTGACGGTTTGGGGAGCGGGAGGGTAAACATTCAGTACTTC.

CDR3 amino acids: CASSLGLAGGPNGELFF. CDR3 nucleotide sequence: TGTGCCAGCAGCTTAGGACTAGCGGGAGGGCCTAACGGGGAGCTGTTTTTT. The chain links TRBV7-2 to TRBJ2-2; TRBD2 aligns across 14 bases. The ends lost 1 base at V and 7 bases at J; junction bases unmatched: 5. The CDR3 consists of 17 residues. Germline V gives CDR1 SGHTA, CDR2 FQGNSA.

CDR3 DNA: TGTGCCAGCAGCTTAGGTGTTGGGACAGGACAAGAGACCCAGTACTTC. Protein product: CASSLGVGTGQETQYF. The V call is TRBV11-3, the J call TRBJ2-5; 8 positions match TRBD1. CDR3 length: 16 residues. CDR1 is SGHNT, CDR2 YENEEA, per germline. V gave up 1 base and J gave up 2 bases; unmatched junction bases: 6.

This chain joins TRBV5-3 and TRBJ1-5; TRBD1 matches 9 bases. TRBV5-3 counts as an open reading frame of uncertain function. Unmatched junction bases numbered 10, after V lost 3 bases and J lost 9 bases. This CDR3 contains 15 residues. The CDR3 DNA is TGTGCCAGAAGCTCATCGACGACAGGGGGAGGGCCCCAGCATTTT. Amino acid sequence: CARSSSTTGGGPQHF.

The J gene is TRBJ1-3, the V gene TRBV7-3; 8 nucleotides agree with TRBD1. The CDR3 is 17 amino acids. Germline trimming cut 2 bases from V and 1 base from J; bases unmatched to any gene: 7. The germline V gene has CDR1 SGHTA and CDR2 FQGTGA. The CDR3 DNA reads as TGTGCCAGCAGCTTAGGGGACAGGTGGGGGTCTGGAAACACCATATATTTT. Translating it yields CASSLGDRWGSGNTIYF.